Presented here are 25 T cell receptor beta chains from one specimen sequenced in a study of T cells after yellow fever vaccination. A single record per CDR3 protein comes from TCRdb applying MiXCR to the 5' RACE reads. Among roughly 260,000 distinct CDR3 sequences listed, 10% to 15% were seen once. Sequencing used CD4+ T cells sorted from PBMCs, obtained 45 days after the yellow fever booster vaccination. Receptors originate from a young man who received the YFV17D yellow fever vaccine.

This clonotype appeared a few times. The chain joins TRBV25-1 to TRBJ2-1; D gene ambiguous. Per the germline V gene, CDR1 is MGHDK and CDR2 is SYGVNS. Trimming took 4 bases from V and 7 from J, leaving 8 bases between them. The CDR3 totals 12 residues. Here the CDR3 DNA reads TGTGCCAGCAGTGTCCTAGGAAATGAGCAGTTCTTC. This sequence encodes CASSVLGNEQFF. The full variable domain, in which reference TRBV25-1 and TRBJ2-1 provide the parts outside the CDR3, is EADIYQTPRYLVIGTGKKITLECSQTMGHDKMYWYQQDPGMELHLIHYSYGVNSTEKGDLSSESTVSRIRTEHFPLTLESARPSHTSQYLCASSVLGNEQFFGPGTRLTVL.

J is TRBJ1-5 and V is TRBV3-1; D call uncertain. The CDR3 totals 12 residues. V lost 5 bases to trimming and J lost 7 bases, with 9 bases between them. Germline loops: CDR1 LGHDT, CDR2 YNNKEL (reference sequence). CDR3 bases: TGTGCCAGCAGCGCGGGCCGGCAGCCCCAGCATTTT. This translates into CASSAGRQPQHF. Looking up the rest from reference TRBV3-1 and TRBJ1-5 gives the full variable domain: DTAVSQTPKYLVTQMGNDKSIKCEQNLGHDTMYWYKQDSKKFLKIMFSYNNKELIINETVPNRFSPKSPDKAHLNLHINSLELGDSAVYFCASSAGRQPQHFGDGTRLSIL.

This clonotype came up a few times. The CDR3 region is CATSDFRGNAYNEQFF. The CDR3 DNA is TGTGCCACCAGTGATTTCAGAGGGAACGCCTACAATGAGCAGTTCTTC. The rearrangement links TRBV24-1 to TRBJ2-1, with D perhaps TRBD2 (5 bases). The CDR3 is 16 residues long. CDR1 and CDR2 (germline): KGHDR, SFDVKD. Trimming took off 1 base at V and 2 bases at J, with 11 bases between the two ends.

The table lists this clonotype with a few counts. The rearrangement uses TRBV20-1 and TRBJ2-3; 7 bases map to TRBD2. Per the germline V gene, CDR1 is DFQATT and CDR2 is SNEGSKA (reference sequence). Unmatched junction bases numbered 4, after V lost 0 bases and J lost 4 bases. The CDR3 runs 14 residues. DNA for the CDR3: TGCAGTGCTAGAGATGTGCGGGAGCCAGATACGCAGTATTTT. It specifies CSARDVREPDTQYF.

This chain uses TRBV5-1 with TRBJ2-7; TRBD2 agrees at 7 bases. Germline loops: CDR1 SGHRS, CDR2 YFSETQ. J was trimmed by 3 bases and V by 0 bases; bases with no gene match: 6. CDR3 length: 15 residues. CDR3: CASSLGGRDYYEQYF. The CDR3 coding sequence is TGCGCCAGCAGCTTGGGTGGCAGGGACTACTACGAGCAGTACTTC.

Written as DNA, the CDR3 is TGTGCCAGCAGTTTATCGCTATCTCAGGAGTACACCGGGGAGCTGTTTTTT. It translates to CASSLSLSQEYTGELFF. The chain links TRBV27 to TRBJ2-2; D is uncertain. V was clipped by 0 bases and J by 3 bases, with 14 bases between them. This CDR3 spans 17 amino acids. The V gene's germline CDR1 is MNHEY and CDR2 SMNVEV (reference sequence).

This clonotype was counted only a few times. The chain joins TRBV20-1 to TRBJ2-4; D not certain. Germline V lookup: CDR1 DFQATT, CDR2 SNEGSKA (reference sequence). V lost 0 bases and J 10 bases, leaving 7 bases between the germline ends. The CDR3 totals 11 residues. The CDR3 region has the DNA TGCAGTGCTAGAGAGACGGTTATTCAGTACTTC. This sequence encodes CSARETVIQYF.

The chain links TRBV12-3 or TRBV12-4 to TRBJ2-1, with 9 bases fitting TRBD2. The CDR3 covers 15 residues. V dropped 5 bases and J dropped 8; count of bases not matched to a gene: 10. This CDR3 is CASSRSGSTEYEQFF. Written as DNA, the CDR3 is TGTGCCAGCAGTCGTAGCGGGAGCACGGAGTATGAGCAGTTCTTC.

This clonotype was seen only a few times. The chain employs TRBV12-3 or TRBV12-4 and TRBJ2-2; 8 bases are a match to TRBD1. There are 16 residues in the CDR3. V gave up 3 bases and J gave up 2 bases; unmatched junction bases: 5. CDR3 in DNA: TGTGCCAGCAGTTTGGTACAGGGGGTTAACACCGGGGAGCTGTTTTTT. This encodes CASSLVQGVNTGELFF.

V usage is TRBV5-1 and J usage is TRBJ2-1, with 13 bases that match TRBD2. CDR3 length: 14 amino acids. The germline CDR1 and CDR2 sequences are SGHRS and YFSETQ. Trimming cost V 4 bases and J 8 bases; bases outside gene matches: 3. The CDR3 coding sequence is TGCGCCAGCAGCGGCGGGACTAGCGGGGATGAGCAGTTCTTC. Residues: CASSGGTSGDEQFF.

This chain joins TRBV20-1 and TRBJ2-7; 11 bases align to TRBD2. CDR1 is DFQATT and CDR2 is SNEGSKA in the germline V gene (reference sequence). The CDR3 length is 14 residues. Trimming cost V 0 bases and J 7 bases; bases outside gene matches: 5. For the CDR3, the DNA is TGCAGTGCTAGAGAAGCACTAGCGGGAGAAGAGCAGTACTTC. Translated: CSAREALAGEEQYF.

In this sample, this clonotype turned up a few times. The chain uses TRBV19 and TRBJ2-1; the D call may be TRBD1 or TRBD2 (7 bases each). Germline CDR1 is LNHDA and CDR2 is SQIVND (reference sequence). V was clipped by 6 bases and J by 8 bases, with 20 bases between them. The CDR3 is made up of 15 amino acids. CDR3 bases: TGTGCCAGTAGGGTCGGCGGGAGTAGGGGGCATGAGCAGTTCTTC. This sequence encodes CASRVGGSRGHEQFF.

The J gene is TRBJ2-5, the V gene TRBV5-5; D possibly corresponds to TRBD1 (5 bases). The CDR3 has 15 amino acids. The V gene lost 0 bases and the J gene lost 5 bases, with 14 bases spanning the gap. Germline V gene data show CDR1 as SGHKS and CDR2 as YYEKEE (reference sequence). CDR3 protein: CASSLEGDREETQYF. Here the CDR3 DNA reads TGTGCCAGCAGCTTGGAAGGGGATCGCGAGGAGACCCAGTACTTC.

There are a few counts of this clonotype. CDR3 protein: CASSSEGTANEKLFF. CDR3 bases: TGCGCCAGCAGCTCGGAAGGGACGGCAAATGAAAAACTGTTTTTT. The rearrangement joins TRBV5-1 to TRBJ1-4; tentative D call: TRBD1 (5 bases). CDR3 length: 15 amino acids. The V end was cut by 3 bases, the J end by 5 bases, with 14 bases between. Germline V gene sequence: CDR1 SGHRS, CDR2 YFSETQ.

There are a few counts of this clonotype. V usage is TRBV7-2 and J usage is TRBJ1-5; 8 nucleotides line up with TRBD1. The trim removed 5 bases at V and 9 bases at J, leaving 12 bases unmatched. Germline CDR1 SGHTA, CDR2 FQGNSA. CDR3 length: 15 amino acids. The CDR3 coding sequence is TGTGCCAGCAGCCCCGGGGGACAGGACGGTGGGCCCCAGCATTTT. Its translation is CASSPGGQDGGPQHF.

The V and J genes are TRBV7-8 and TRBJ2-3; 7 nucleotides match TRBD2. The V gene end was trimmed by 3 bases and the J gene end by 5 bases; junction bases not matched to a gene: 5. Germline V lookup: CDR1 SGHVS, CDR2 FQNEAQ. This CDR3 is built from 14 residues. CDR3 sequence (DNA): TGTGCCAGCAGCTTCCCGGGGGGAGGAGATACGCAGTATTTT. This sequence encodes CASSFPGGGDTQYF.

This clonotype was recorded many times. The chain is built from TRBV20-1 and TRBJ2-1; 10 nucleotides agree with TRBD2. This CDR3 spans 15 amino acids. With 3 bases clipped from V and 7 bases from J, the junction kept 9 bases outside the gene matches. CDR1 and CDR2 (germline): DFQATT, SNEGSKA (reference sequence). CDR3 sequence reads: CSASLAGARGNEQFF. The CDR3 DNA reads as TGCAGTGCTAGTCTAGCGGGGGCTCGTGGGAATGAGCAGTTCTTC.

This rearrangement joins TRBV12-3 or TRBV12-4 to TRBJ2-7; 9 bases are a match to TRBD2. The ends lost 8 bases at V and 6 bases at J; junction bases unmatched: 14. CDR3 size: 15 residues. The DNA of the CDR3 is TGTGCCAGCGGATTGATAGCGGGAGTGTCGGGCGAGCAGTACTTC. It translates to CASGLIAGVSGEQYF.

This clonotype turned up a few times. The CDR3 DNA reads TGCGCCAGCAGCCAGCTGGGGGGCAGAGCTTTCTTT. Amino acid sequence: CASSQLGGRAFF. The V gene is TRBV4-3, the J gene TRBJ1-1; possibly TRBD1 for D (6 bases). Germline CDR1 and CDR2: LGHNA and YSLEER. The CDR3 loop spans 12 amino acids. V was pared by 3 bases and J by 10 bases, with 12 bases between.

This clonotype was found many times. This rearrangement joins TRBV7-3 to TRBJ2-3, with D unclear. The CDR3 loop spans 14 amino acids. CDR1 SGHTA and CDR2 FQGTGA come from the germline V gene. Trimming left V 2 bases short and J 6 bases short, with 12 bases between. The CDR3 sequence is CASSLLSGSDTQYF. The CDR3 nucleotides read TGTGCCAGCAGCTTACTTTCAGGTTCGGATACGCAGTATTTT.

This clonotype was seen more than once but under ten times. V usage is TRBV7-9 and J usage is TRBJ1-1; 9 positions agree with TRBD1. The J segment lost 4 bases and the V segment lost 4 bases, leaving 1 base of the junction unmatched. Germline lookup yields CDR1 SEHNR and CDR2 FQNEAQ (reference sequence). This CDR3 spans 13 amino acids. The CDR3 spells CASSSQGATEAFF. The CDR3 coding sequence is TGTGCCAGCAGCTCACAGGGGGCCACTGAAGCTTTCTTT.

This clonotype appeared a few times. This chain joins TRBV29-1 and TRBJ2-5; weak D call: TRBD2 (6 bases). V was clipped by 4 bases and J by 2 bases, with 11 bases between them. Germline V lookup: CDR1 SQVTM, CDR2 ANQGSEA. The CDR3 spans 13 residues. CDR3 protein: CSVGSSAQETQYF. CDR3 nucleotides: TGCAGCGTTGGCTCTAGCGCTCAAGAGACCCAGTACTTC. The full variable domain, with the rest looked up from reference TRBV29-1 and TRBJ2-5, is SAVISQKPSRDICQRGTSLTIQCQVDSQVTMMFWYRQQPGQSLTLIATANQGSEATYESGFVIDKFPISRPNLTFSTLTVSNMSPEDSSIYLCSVGSSAQETQYFGPGTRLLVL.

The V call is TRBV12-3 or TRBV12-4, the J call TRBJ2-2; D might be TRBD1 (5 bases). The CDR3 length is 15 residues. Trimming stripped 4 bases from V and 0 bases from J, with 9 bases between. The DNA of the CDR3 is TGTGCCAGCAGTTCCCCAGGGTCGAACACCGGGGAGCTGTTTTTT. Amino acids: CASSSPGSNTGELFF.

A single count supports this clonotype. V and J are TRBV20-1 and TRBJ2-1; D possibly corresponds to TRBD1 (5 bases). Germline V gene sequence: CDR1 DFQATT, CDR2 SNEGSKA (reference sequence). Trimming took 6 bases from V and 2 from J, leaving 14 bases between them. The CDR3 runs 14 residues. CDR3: CSARDSVAYNEQFF. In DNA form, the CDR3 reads TGCAGTGCGCGAGACAGTGTGGCCTACAATGAGCAGTTCTTC.

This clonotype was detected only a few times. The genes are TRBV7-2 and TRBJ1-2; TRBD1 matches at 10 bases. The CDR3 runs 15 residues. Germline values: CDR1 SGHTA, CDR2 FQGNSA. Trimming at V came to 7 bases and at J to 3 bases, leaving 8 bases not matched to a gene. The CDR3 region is CASTKDRGLDYGYTF. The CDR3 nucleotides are TGTGCCAGCACCAAAGACAGGGGGCTTGACTATGGCTACACCTTC.